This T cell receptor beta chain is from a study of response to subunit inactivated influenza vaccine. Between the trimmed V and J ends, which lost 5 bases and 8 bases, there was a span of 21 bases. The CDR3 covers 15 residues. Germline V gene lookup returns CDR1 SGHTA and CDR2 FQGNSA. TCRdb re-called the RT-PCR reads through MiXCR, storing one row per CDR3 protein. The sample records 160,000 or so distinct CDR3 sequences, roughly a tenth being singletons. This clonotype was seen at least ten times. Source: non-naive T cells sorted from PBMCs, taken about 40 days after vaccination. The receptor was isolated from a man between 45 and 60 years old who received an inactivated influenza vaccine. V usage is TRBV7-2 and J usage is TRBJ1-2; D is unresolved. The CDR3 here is CASSPTTGIFEGYTF. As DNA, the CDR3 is TGTGCCAGCAGCCCAACGACGGGGATATTTGAGGGCTACACCTTC.